This T cell receptor (beta chain) comes out of a study of OX40 agonist ivuxolimab in advanced cancers. On the study more broadly: Intravenous ivuxolimab was administered to patients every 2 weeks at 0.01 to 10 mg/kg. Patients achieving partial responses numbered three: one hepatocellular carcinoma case and two cutaneous melanoma cases.

Clones were read by immunoSEQ multiplex PCR, and TCRdb kept only the in-frame ones, dropping some. The sample includes some 45,000 clones, roughly 90% of them seen just once. The origin of this receptor is an adult with an advanced solid tumor such as melanoma, head and neck, liver or kidney cancer. The source was CD4+ or CD8+ T cells sorted from blood, collected in a trial of the OX40 agonist ivuxolimab.

CDR3 sequence reads: CASSLDGTGYGYTF. CDR3 nucleotides: TGTGCCAGCAGCTTAGACGGGACAGGCTATGGCTACACCTTC. The chain recombines TRBV7-2 with TRBJ1-2, with 8 bases lining up with TRBD1. This CDR3 has 14 residues. The V and J ends lost 1 base and 4 bases, in that order; junction bases with no gene match: 2. CDR1 and CDR2 from the germline V gene are SGHTA and FQGNSA.